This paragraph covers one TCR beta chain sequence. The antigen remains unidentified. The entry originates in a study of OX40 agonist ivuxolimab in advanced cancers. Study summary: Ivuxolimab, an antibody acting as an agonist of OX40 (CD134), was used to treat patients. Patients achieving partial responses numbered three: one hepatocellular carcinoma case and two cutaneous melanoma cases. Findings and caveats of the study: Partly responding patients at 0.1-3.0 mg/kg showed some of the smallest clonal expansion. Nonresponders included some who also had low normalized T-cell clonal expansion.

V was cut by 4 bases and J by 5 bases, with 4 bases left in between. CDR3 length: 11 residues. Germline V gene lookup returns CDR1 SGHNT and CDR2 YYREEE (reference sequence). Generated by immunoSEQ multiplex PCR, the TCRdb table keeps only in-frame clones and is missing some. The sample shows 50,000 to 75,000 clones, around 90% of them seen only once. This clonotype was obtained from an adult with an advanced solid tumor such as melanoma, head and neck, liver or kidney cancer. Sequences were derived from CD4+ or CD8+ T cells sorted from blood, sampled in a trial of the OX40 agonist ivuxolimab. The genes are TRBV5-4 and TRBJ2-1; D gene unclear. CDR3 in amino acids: CASSVNNEQFF. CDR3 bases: TGTGCCAGCAGCGTTAACAATGAGCAGTTCTTC. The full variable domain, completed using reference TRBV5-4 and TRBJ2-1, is ETGVTQSPTHLIKTRGQQVTLRCSSQSGHNTVSWYQQALGQGPQFIFQYYREEENGRGNFPPRFSGLQFPNYSSELNVNALELDDSALYLCASSVNNEQFFGPGTRLTVL.